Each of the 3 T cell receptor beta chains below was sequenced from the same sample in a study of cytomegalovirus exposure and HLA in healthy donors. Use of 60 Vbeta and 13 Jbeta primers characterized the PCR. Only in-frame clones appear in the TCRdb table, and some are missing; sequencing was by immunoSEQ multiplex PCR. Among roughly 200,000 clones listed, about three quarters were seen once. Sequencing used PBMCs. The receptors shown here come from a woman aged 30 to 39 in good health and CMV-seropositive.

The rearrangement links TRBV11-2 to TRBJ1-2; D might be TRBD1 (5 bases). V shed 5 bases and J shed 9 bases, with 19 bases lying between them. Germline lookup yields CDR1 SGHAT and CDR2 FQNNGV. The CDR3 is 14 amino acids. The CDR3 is CASSTSVLEGSYTF. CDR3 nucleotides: TGTGCCAGCAGCACCTCGGTCTTGGAGGGGAGCTACACCTTC.

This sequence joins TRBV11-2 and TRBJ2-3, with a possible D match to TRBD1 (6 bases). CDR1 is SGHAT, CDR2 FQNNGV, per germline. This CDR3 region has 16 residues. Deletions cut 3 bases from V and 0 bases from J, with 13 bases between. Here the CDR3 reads CASSFRGHSSTDTQYF. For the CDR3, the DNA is TGTGCCAGCAGCTTCCGGGGACACTCTAGCACAGATACGCAGTATTTT.

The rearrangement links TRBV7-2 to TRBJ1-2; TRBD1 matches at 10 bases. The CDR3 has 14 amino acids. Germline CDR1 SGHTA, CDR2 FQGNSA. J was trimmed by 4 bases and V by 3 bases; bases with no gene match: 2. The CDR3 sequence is CASSFGQGVYGYTF. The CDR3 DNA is TGTGCCAGCAGCTTCGGACAGGGGGTCTATGGCTACACCTTC.